This TCR beta chain was observed in a study of T cell responses to AZD1222 COVID-19 vaccine. The CDR3 has 13 residues. V was cut by 8 bases and J by 2 bases, with 13 bases left in between. Germline CDR1 and CDR2: MNHEY and SVGAGI. Clones were read by immunoSEQ multiplex PCR, and TCRdb kept only the in-frame ones, dropping some. In the table there are around 250,000 clones, over 85% of which are singletons. The sequences come from peripheral blood, collected on day 0 of AZD1222 vaccination. The rearrangement uses TRBV6-5 and TRBJ2-7, with D possibly TRBD2 on 6 matching bases. The clonotype was recovered from an adult in good health. This CDR3 reads CASGVADTYEQYF. The CDR3 DNA reads as TGTGCCAGCGGAGTAGCGGATACCTACGAGCAGTACTTC.